These T cell receptor beta chains were read from a single sample in a study of T cell changes during pregnancy in multiple sclerosis. Here immunoSEQ multiplex PCR was the method, and the copy in TCRdb shows in-frame clones only, minus some. The data hold 45,000 or so clones, with 80% to 95% observed a single time. Sequences were derived from CD8+ T cells from peripheral blood mononuclear cells, sampled in the second trimester of pregnancy. The receptors were sampled from a female donor with multiple sclerosis, enrolled in a pregnancy study. Each CDR3 is given with its conserved first and last residue. A D gene is named only where the DNA matches it firmly. Size tells how often a clone was seen (once, few, many) or the class of an expanded clone, and some rows leave it out.

>.|TRBJ1-6|TRBV6-1|.
TGTGCCAGCAGGCAGTACTCCTATAATTCACCCCTCCACTTT
CASRQYSYNSPLHF
>.|TRBJ1-2|TRBV4-1|TRBD1
TGCGCCAGCAGCCTCTCCATCGGACAGGGGATTAACTATGGCTACACCTTC
CASSLSIGQGINYGYTF
>.|TRBJ1-1|TRBV29-1|.
TGCAGCGTTGAAACAGGGTTGAACACTGAAGCTTTCTTT
CSVETGLNTEAFF
>.|TRBJ1-2|TRBV10-3|.
TGTGCCATCAGTGACTTAGCAGGGGTAGCAAACTATGGCTACACCTTC
CAISDLAGVANYGYTF
>.|TRBJ1-1|TRBV27|.
TGTGCCAGCAGCCTCGATGAGGGGGAGGAAGCTTTCTTT
CASSLDEGEEAFF
>.|TRBJ2-1|TRBV4-3|.
TGCGCCAGCAGCCAAGACTCGGGAAGCTCCTACAATGAGCAGTTCTTC
CASSQDSGSSYNEQFF
>once|TRBJ2-7|TRBV9|.
TGTGCCAGCAGCTCAACACAAAACGAGCAGTACTTC
CASSSTQNEQYF
>.|TRBJ1-5|TRBV7-2|.
TGTGCCAGCAGCTTAGTTCCAGGGCCTCAGCCCCAGCATTTT
CASSLVPGPQPQHF
>once|TRBJ1-3|TRBV7-2|TRBD1
TGTGCCAGCAGCTTAGTACAGGGGGGAGGAAACACCATATATTTT
CASSLVQGGGNTIYF
>once|TRBJ1-1|TRBV7-3|TRBD1
TGTGCCAGCAGCTTAACAGGGACAGGGGGCACTGAAGCTTTCTTT
CASSLTGTGGTEAFF
>.|TRBJ1-1|TRBV4-2|.
TGTGCCAGCAGCCATCACTTGGAGGGGAGGGACACTGAAGCTTTCTTT
CASSHHLEGRDTEAFF
>once|TRBJ1-1|TRBV7-3|.
TGTGCCAGCAGCTTATATCCGGGTAACACTGAAGCTTTCTTT
CASSLYPGNTEAFF
>once|TRBJ2-2|TRBV4-2|TRBD2
TGTGCCAGCAGCCAAGAGAGGAGGCTAGCGGGGGGGCGCAAGAGGGCATCGGCCGGGGAGCTGTTTTTT
CASSQERRLAGGRKRASAGELFF
>.|TRBJ2-2|TRBV6-1|TRBD1
TGTGCCAGCCCTGTCCCGGGACAGGGGCCCGGGGAGCTGTTTTTT
CASPVPGQGPGELFF
>.|TRBJ2-1|TRBV9|.
TGTGCCAGCAGAGCTACTTCTACCAATGAGCAGTTCTTC
CASRATSTNEQFF
>.|TRBJ1-4|TRBV29-1|.
TGCAGCGTTGCCGGGAATGAAAAACTGTTTTTT
CSVAGNEKLFF
>.|TRBJ1-2|TRBV9|TRBD1
TGTGCCAGCAGCGTAGGTAGAAGTCGGGACAGACCCTATGGCTACACCTTC
CASSVGRSRDRPYGYTF
>.|TRBJ1-4|TRBV7-9|TRBD1
TGTGCCAGCAGCGACGACAGGGACTCACCCAATGAAAAACTGTTTTTT
CASSDDRDSPNEKLFF
>.|TRBJ2-5|TRBV7-9|TRBD2
TGTGCCAGCAGCTTAATGGCGGGGGAAATCAAAGAGACCCAGTACTTC
CASSLMAGEIKETQYF
>.|TRBJ2-3|TRBV7-6|TRBD2
TGTGCCAGCAGCTTAGGCGGGGGGCTCGCAGATACGCAGTATTTT
CASSLGGGLADTQYF
>once|TRBJ2-1|TRBV6-5|TRBD2
TGTGCCAGCAGTTACTCACTAGCGGGGACCTACAATGAGCAGTTCTTC
CASSYSLAGTYNEQFF
>.|TRBJ1-1|TRBV11-2|TRBD1
TGTGCCAGCAGCTTCCAGACAGGGGAGACTGAAGCTTTCTTT
CASSFQTGETEAFF
>.|TRBJ2-5|TRBV11-2|TRBD2
TGTGCCAGCAGCTTAATGACTAGCCCCCTCCAAGAGACCCAGTACTTC
CASSLMTSPLQETQYF
>.|TRBJ1-1|TRBV5-1|TRBD1
TGCGCCAGCCGGGGCCAGGGACAGGGGGTCACTGAAGCTTTCTTT
CASRGQGQGVTEAFF
>.|TRBJ2-1|TRBV6-4|TRBD2
TGTGCCAGCAGTGACTCTACAGCGGGGGGGCCCCACAATGAGCAGTTCTTC
CASSDSTAGGPHNEQFF
>.|TRBJ2-7|TRBV4-3|TRBD2
TGCGCCAGCAGCCAAGATGGAGCGGGGGAGCCCATGCCCGAGCAGTACTTC
CASSQDGAGEPMPEQYF
>.|TRBJ1-1|TRBV5-8|.
TGTGCCAGCAGCTTAAGCGTCGGGTGGAGAGGCACTGAAGCTTTCTTT
CASSLSVGWRGTEAFF
>once|TRBJ1-1|TRBV7-9|.
TGTGCCAGCAGCTGGCCGGGGTCTCCTGAAGCTTTCTTT
CASSWPGSPEAFF
>.|TRBJ1-2|TRBV29-1|.
TGCAGCGCCCGAAAGGGAGGGGACTATGGCTACACCTTC
CSARKGGDYGYTF
>.|TRBJ1-2|TRBV4-2|.
TGTGCCAGCAGCCAAGAAATAATAAGGGACTCTTCGGATGGCTACACCTTC
CASSQEIIRDSSDGYTF
>.|TRBJ1-5|TRBV19|.
TGTGCCAGTAGTATGGCCGGACTCAATCAGCCCCAGCATTTT
CASSMAGLNQPQHF
>.|TRBJ2-1|TRBV9|.
TGTGCCAGCAGCGTAGCTTGGGGGGACAATGAGCAGTTCTTC
CASSVAWGDNEQFF
>.|TRBJ2-1|TRBV7-6|.
TGTGCCAGCAGCTTAGCGCTGCTTAGCTCCTACAATGAGCAGTTCTTC
CASSLALLSSYNEQFF
>medium-sized|TRBJ1-6|TRBV7-9|TRBD1
TGTGCCAGCAGCCAACCCCAGGGGGCAGGTTCACCCCTCCACTTT
CASSQPQGAGSPLHF
>.|TRBJ2-7|TRBV6-5|.
TGTGCCACCAAGGGTGGGGCCGTTTACGAGCAGTACTTC
CATKGGAVYEQYF
>.|TRBJ1-3|TRBV27|.
TGTGCCAGCAGTCCCACAGGGTCCTCTGGAAACACCATATATTTT
CASSPTGSSGNTIYF
>.|TRBJ2-7|TRBV7-9|TRBD1
TGTGCCAGCAGCGGTGGGACAGGGCTTATCTACGAGCAGTACTTC
CASSGGTGLIYEQYF
>.|TRBJ1-5|TRBV9|.
TGTGCCAGCAGCGTCGGACAGTATAGCAATCAGCCCCAGCATTTT
CASSVGQYSNQPQHF
>.|TRBJ2-3|TRBV10-3|TRBD2
TGTGCCATCAGCGAGGGCGGGGGGGCTACAGATACGCAGTATTTT
CAISEGGGATDTQYF
>once|TRBJ2-7|TRBV4-2|TRBD1
TGTGCCAGCAGCACTCAATTTGACAGGGCGATCTACGAGCAGTACTTC
CASSTQFDRAIYEQYF
>.|TRBJ2-7|TRBV18|.
TGTGCCAGCTCACCAGCCGGGAACCCCTACGAGCAGTACTTC
CASSPAGNPYEQYF
>.|TRBJ1-1|TRBV6-5|TRBD1
TGTGCCAGCACCAGGGGGGTGATGAACACTGAAGCTTTCTTT
CASTRGVMNTEAFF
>.|TRBJ1-5|TRBV9|.
TGTGCCAGCAGCGCATTGTCAGGGGACGGTCAGCCCCAGCATTTT
CASSALSGDGQPQHF
>.|TRBJ2-3|TRBV7-3|TRBD1
TGTGCCAGCAGCCCGGACAGGGCCCCAGATACGCAGTATTTT
CASSPDRAPDTQYF
>.|TRBJ2-5|TRBV4-2|TRBD2
TGTGCCAGCAGCCAAGCACTAGCGGGGGATATCCAGTACTTC
CASSQALAGDIQYF
>few|TRBJ1-6|TRBV11-2|.
TGTGCCAGCAGCTTAGGTCTTTTCGGGAGCTCCTATAATTCACCCCTCCACTTT
CASSLGLFGSSYNSPLHF
>once|TRBJ2-6|TRBV29-1|.
TGCAGCGCCAGGGAACTCTCTGGGGCCAACGTCCTGACTTTC
CSARELSGANVLTF
>.|TRBJ1-2|TRBV13|.
TGTGCCAGCAGCTTATTAGCGGGGACCCGGGGCTACACCTTC
CASSLLAGTRGYTF
>.|TRBJ2-7|TRBV27|.
TGTGCCAGCAGTTTATACCCCCTCGGGGGCTACGAGCAGTACTTC
CASSLYPLGGYEQYF
>few|TRBJ1-1|TRBV5-8|.
TGTGCCATCCCCGTCGGGAACACTGAAGCTTTCTTT
CAIPVGNTEAFF
>.|TRBJ2-7|TRBV7-5|.
TGTGTCAGAAGCCCCGGGGTTCGGACCTACGAGCAGTACTTC
CVRSPGVRTYEQYF
>.|TRBJ1-6|TRBV4-1|.
TGCGCCAGCAGGGGGCAAGGGTCACCCCTCCACTTT
CASRGQGSPLHF
>once|TRBJ2-7|TRBV7-2|.
TGTGCCAGCGTATTCTTACGCAGGTACGAGCAGTACTTC
CASVFLRRYEQYF
>.|TRBJ2-3|TRBV7-6|.
TGTGCCAGCAGCTCTCTCTATCGGAGGGGGGGAGATACGCAGTATTTT
CASSSLYRRGGDTQYF
>.|TRBJ2-7|TRBV10-2|.
TGCGCCAGCAGTGAGTCAGGGCAGGGCGTCTGGGAGCAGTACTTC
CASSESGQGVWEQYF